Shown below are 28 T cell receptor beta chains from a single sample sequenced in a study of T cells in Graves' hyperthyroidism and ophthalmopathy. TCR beta CDR3 regions were amplified from RNA. HTBI primers drove first-round RT-PCR of the TCR CDR3. MiXCR, run by TCRdb on the multiplex PCR reads, gives a single entry per CDR3 protein. The table shows some 650,000 distinct CDR3 sequences, with around 15% occurring only once. The sample consisted of blood. Receptors originate from a woman in her thirties or forties with Graves' ophthalmopathy.

There are many counts of this clonotype. This sequence joins TRBV12-3 or TRBV12-4 and TRBJ2-5; the D is unclear. The CDR3 is 18 amino acids. V was cut by 2 bases and J by 5 bases, with 24 bases left in between. This chain's CDR3 is CASSLRFGGSAKWETQYF. The CDR3 DNA follows: TGTGCCAGCAGTTTAAGGTTTGGTGGGTCCGCCAAGTGGGAGACCCAGTACTTC.

As to this clonotype: Mismatch with germline at one junction end may stem from a read error. V and J are TRBV12-3 or TRBV12-4 and TRBJ2-5, with TRBD2 identical over 12 bases. CDR3 length: 14 amino acids. The CDR3 loop reads CASSRTSGGTLLDF. The CDR3 DNA sequence: TGTGCCAGCAGCCGTACTAGCGGGGGGACCCTCCTAGACTTC.

This clonotype was observed a handful of times. This chain connects TRBV5-5 to TRBJ1-6; weak D call: TRBD1 (6 bases). Germline-derived CDR1 and CDR2 are SGHKS and YYEKEE (reference sequence). Trimming shortened V by 1 base and J by 8 bases, and 16 bases separated the two germline ends. The CDR3 is 16 residues long. The CDR3 protein is CASSLSRGGSDSPLHF. DNA of the CDR3: TGTGCCAGCAGCTTGTCCAGGGGAGGCTCGGATTCACCCCTCCACTTT.

This clonotype was seen a few times. This chain connects TRBV28 to TRBJ2-5; TRBD2 matches 9 bases. J lost 5 bases, V lost 3 bases, and 4 bases had no gene match. The CDR3 covers 14 residues. CDR1 is MDHEN, CDR2 SYDVKM, per germline. The CDR3 region has the DNA TGTGCCAGCAGTTTTGCGCGGGGGGGCGAGACCCAGTACTTC. Translation: CASSFARGGETQYF.

The sample holds many counts of this clonotype. V is TRBV12-3 or TRBV12-4 and J is TRBJ2-1, with D possibly called TRBD1 or TRBD2 (6 bases each). The CDR3 runs 13 residues. The V gene lost 6 bases and the J gene lost 7 bases, with 13 bases spanning the gap. The CDR3 region is CASSPQGTNEQFF. CDR3 DNA: TGTGCCAGCAGCCCTCAGGGGACTAATGAGCAGTTCTTC.

This clonotype was recorded a few times. The chain combines TRBV20-1 with TRBJ2-7; D uncertain. Germline V gives CDR1 DFQATT, CDR2 SNEGSKA (reference sequence). The CDR3 contains 15 residues. V was cut by 7 bases and J by 2 bases, with 21 bases left in between. This CDR3 reads CSVTPPGSRAYEQYF. The CDR3, as DNA: TGCAGTGTCACACCCCCTGGTAGCCGCGCCTACGAGCAGTACTTC.

This clonotype has only a few counts. The genes are TRBV6-2 or TRBV6-3 and TRBJ2-2; D possibly corresponds to TRBD1 (5 bases). The CDR3 runs 13 residues. Trimming pared 0 bases from V and 7 bases from J, leaving 6 bases between. Per the germline V gene, CDR1 is MNHEY and CDR2 is SVGEGT. The CDR3 sequence is CASSYSGLGELFF. The CDR3 DNA is TGTGCCAGCAGTTACTCGGGGCTCGGGGAGCTGTTTTTT.

This clonotype was seen at least ten times. The chain combines TRBV5-1 with TRBJ1-2; no clear D. Deletions cut 1 base from V and 2 bases from J, with 9 bases between. The V gene's germline CDR1 is SGHRS and CDR2 YFSETQ. The CDR3 runs to 14 residues. The CDR3: CASSLRETNYGYTF. The DNA of the CDR3 is TGCGCCAGCAGCTTGAGGGAAACAAACTATGGCTACACCTTC.

The chain recombines TRBV6-1 with TRBJ2-1; 12 positions agree with TRBD2. V lost 6 bases to trimming and J lost 5 bases; unmatched junction nucleotides: 14. The CDR3 length is 18 residues. Looked up from germline, CDR1 is MNHNS and CDR2 is SASEGT. The CDR3 here is CASRRNLAGGAANNEQFF. CDR3 in DNA: TGTGCCAGCAGACGGAACCTAGCGGGGGGGGCCGCAAACAATGAGCAGTTCTTC.

In its sample, this clonotype was seen a few times. In DNA form, the CDR3 reads TGCGCCAGCAGCCCAATAGGGGGTTCCAGTAGTTCTGAAGCTTTCTTT. Residues: CASSPIGGSSSSEAFF. The chain joins TRBV5-1 to TRBJ1-1; a possible D gene is TRBD1 (6 bases). Germline CDR1 and CDR2: SGHRS and YFSETQ. This CDR3 is 16 amino acids long. V was pared by 4 bases and J by 6 bases, with 22 bases between. Full variable domain (remainder filled in from reference TRBV5-1 and TRBJ1-1): KAGVTQTPRYLIKTRGQQVTLSCSPISGHRSVSWYQQTPGQGLQFLFEYFSETQRNKGNFPGRFSGRQFSNSRSEMNVSTLELGDSALYLCASSPIGGSSSSEAFFGQGTRLTVV.

This clonotype showed up just a few times. V is TRBV7-2 and J is TRBJ2-1, with TRBD2 matching 12 bases. V lost 5 bases and J lost 7; bases outside the gene matches: 6. The CDR3 length is 15 residues. Germline V CDR1 and CDR2: SGHTA, FQGNSA. CDR3 DNA: TGTGCCAGCAGCCAGACTAGCGGGAGCGTGAATGAGCAGTTCTTC. Its protein is CASSQTSGSVNEQFF.

This clonotype showed up many times. The chain recombines TRBV20-1 with TRBJ1-1, with D hard to call. V gave up 4 bases and J gave up 0 bases, with 15 bases separating them. Looked up from germline, CDR1 is DFQATT and CDR2 is SNEGSKA (reference sequence). CDR3 length equals 15 residues. The CDR3 DNA sequence: TGCAGTGCTACGCAGGTAGCCGGGGTGAACACTGAAGCTTTCTTT. Protein product: CSATQVAGVNTEAFF.

Turning to this clonotype: A single base separates this from a much larger clone, so it may be a read error. V and J are TRBV2 and TRBJ2-7; 7 bases agree with TRBD1. There are 11 residues in the CDR3. Germline loops: CDR1 SNHLY, CDR2 FYNNEI. CDR3: CTSGGPYEQYF. CDR3 coding DNA: TGTACTTCAGGGGGACCCTACGAGCAGTACTTC.

In its sample, this clonotype was seen a few times. The V and J genes are TRBV2 and TRBJ2-1; D may be TRBD2 (6 bases). The CDR3 runs to 16 residues. Per germline, CDR1 SNHLY and CDR2 FYNNEI. Deletions cut 2 bases from V and 7 bases from J, with 18 bases between. The CDR3 region has the DNA TGTGCCAGCAGTGAAATAACGAGCGGGTCATCTAATGAGCAGTTCTTC. Translating gives CASSEITSGSSNEQFF.

This clonotype has a count of ten or more. V and J are TRBV20-1 and TRBJ1-2; 9 positions agree with TRBD1. The germline gives CDR1 DFQATT, CDR2 SNEGSKA (reference sequence). This CDR3 has 15 amino acids. With 3 bases clipped from V and 6 bases from J, the junction kept 11 bases outside the gene matches. The CDR3, as DNA: TGCAGTGCTAGCACAGGGGGCGCCGGTAATCATGGCTACACCTTC. Translating gives CSASTGGAGNHGYTF.

This chain joins TRBV20-1 and TRBJ2-7, with TRBD2 identical over 14 bases. J lost 5 bases, V lost 5 bases, and 11 bases had no gene match. The CDR3 has 16 amino acids. From germline, CDR1 is DFQATT and CDR2 SNEGSKA (reference sequence). CDR3 in DNA: TGCAGTGCTCGACCGGGACTAGCGGGAGATCGACACGAGCAGTACTTC. Protein sequence: CSARPGLAGDRHEQYF.

This clonotype was seen ten or more times. This sequence joins TRBV6-1 and TRBJ1-1, with 9 bases that match TRBD1. This CDR3 is 15 amino acids long. The J segment lost 2 bases and the V segment lost 4 bases, leaving 5 bases of the junction unmatched. Germline V CDR1 and CDR2: MNHNS, SASEGT. The CDR3 DNA is TGTGCCAGCAGTGGCCGGGACAGGGCTAACACTGAAGCTTTCTTT. Residues: CASSGRDRANTEAFF.

This clonotype was seen ten or more times. The gene calls are TRBV9 and TRBJ1-3; a possible D gene is TRBD1 (6 bases). The germline CDR1 and CDR2 sequences are SGDLS and YYNGEE. The V end lost 2 bases, the J end lost 4 bases, and 16 bases lay between the germline ends. The CDR3 totals 16 residues. The CDR3 region is CASSVGAGAFGNTIYF. As DNA, the CDR3 is TGTGCCAGCAGCGTGGGTGCGGGGGCGTTCGGAAACACCATATATTTT. Full variable domain (rest looked up from reference TRBV9 and TRBJ1-3): DSGVTQTPKHLITATGQRVTLRCSPRSGDLSVYWYQQSLDQGLQFLIQYYNGEERAKGNILERFSAQQFPDLHSELNLSSLELGDSALYFCASSVGAGAFGNTIYFGEGSWLTVV.

This clonotype has a handful of counts. The rearrangement uses TRBV25-1 and TRBJ2-5; tentatively, D is TRBD2 (6 bases). Germline V CDR1 and CDR2: MGHDK, SYGVNS. The CDR3 has 16 residues. Trimming took off 1 base at V and 1 base at J, with 13 bases between the two ends. DNA of the CDR3: TGTGCCAGCAGTGAATCAAATGCGGGAACCCAAGAGACCCAGTACTTC. Translated, it gives CASSESNAGTQETQYF.

This clonotype showed up many times. The chain couples TRBV24-1 to TRBJ2-1; 10 bases match TRBD2. In germline, CDR1 is KGHDR, CDR2 SFDVKD. The CDR3 length is 14 residues. V shed 3 bases and J 7 bases; nucleotides not matched to a gene: 2. In nucleotides, the CDR3 is TGTGCCACCAGTGATAGCGGGGGGGCAAATGAGCAGTTCTTC. It specifies CATSDSGGANEQFF.

In this sample, this clonotype turned up a few times. The chain is built from TRBV6-2 or TRBV6-3 and TRBJ2-7; D perhaps matches TRBD1 (6 bases). The V gene lost 6 bases and the J gene lost 0 bases, with 12 bases spanning the gap. CDR1 is MNHEY and CDR2 is SVGEGT in the germline V gene. CDR3 size: 14 residues. The CDR3 DNA reads TGTGCCAGCAGAGATCAACAGGGCTCCTACGAGCAGTACTTC. Its protein is CASRDQQGSYEQYF.

This clonotype was seen only a few times. The V call is TRBV20-1, the J call TRBJ2-1; the D call may be TRBD1 or TRBD2 (5 bases each). CDR3 length: 12 residues. Trimming pared 4 bases from V and 12 bases from J, leaving 16 bases between. The germline gives CDR1 DFQATT, CDR2 SNEGSKA (reference sequence). The CDR3 DNA follows: TGCAGTGCTACCCGGGACCCGGATTTGCAGTTCTTC. This translates into CSATRDPDLQFF.

The table lists this clonotype with a few counts. This may be a read error, as it is one base from a much larger clone. The chain combines TRBV7-9 with TRBJ1-3, with D perhaps matching TRBD1 (6 bases). The CDR3 is 13 residues long. V gave up 6 bases and J gave up 1 base, with 7 bases separating them. CDR1 is SEHNR and CDR2 is FQNEAQ in the germline V gene (reference sequence). The DNA of the CDR3 is TGTGCCAGCAGGGACAGATCTGGAAACACCATATATTTT. Its protein product is CASRDRSGNTIYF.

About this clonotype: The junction differs from germline at one of its ends, possibly a read error. The rearrangement joins TRBV6-2 or TRBV6-3 to TRBJ2-5, with 8 positions matching TRBD1. This CDR3 region has 15 residues. CDR1 and CDR2 from the germline V gene are MNHEY and SVGEGT. CDR3 region: CAGSQGALNLETQYF. CDR3 nucleotides: TGTGCCGGCAGTCAGGGGGCCCTAAACTTAGAGACCCAGTACTTC.

The table lists this clonotype with many counts. The J gene is TRBJ1-1, the V gene TRBV18; perhaps TRBD1 as D (5 bases). V was shortened by 2 bases and J by 1 base, with 17 bases between the two germline ends. The CDR3 spans 17 residues. Per germline, CDR1 KGHSH and CDR2 LQKENI. The CDR3 sequence: CASSPSEPGRWNTEAFF. CDR3 DNA sequence: TGTGCCAGCTCACCATCGGAACCGGGACGGTGGAACACTGAAGCTTTCTTT.

This clonotype occurred many times. The rearrangement links TRBV15 to TRBJ2-1; D unclear. The CDR3 spans 15 residues. The V end lost 2 bases, the J end lost 1 base, and 9 bases lay between the germline ends. CDR1 is LNHNV and CDR2 is YYDKDF in the germline V gene (reference sequence). The CDR3 DNA reads TGTGCCACCAGCAGACGGACCGGATCCTACAATGAGCAGTTCTTC. Protein: CATSRRTGSYNEQFF.

This clonotype has ten or more counts. The chain is built from TRBV12-3 or TRBV12-4 and TRBJ1-1; 9 positions match TRBD1. The CDR3 runs to 15 residues. Losses at the gene ends were 4 bases for V and 3 bases for J; bases not matched to a gene: 6. The DNA of the CDR3 is TGTGCCAGCAGTTATAGGGACAGGGAGGACACTGAAGCTTTCTTT. Its translation is CASSYRDREDTEAFF.

This clonotype was counted ten times or more. This chain connects TRBV30 to TRBJ2-3; no definite D call. The length of the CDR3 is 11 residues. Germline V gene sequence: CDR1 GTSNPN, CDR2 SVGIG (reference sequence). Trimming cost V 2 bases and J 6 bases, with 6 bases left between them. The CDR3 DNA reads TGTGCCTGGAGTCAACTGGATACGCAGTATTTT. It translates to CAWSQLDTQYF.